This TCR beta chain was sequenced for a study of blood T cell repertoires in COVID-19. The authors' processing: Amplification with reference gene primers provided the estimates of nucleated cell counts. Sequencing used immunoSEQ multiplex PCR; TCRdb keeps in-frame clones, though not all of them. For V, J and clone size, that table is used; D and trimming come from the DNA. This table has 130,000 to 150,000 clones, 88% appearing once. CDR3 length: 13 amino acids. V gave up 3 bases and J gave up 7 bases, with 7 bases separating them. Study members were between about 18 and 100 years old and lived in roughly 24 US regions. Self-reported history from a screening survey and questionnaire set each donor's cohort.

The source material was PBMCs or T cells enriched from blood (not recorded which). V and J are TRBV12-3 or TRBV12-4 and TRBJ1-6; D is unresolved. The source is a woman in her twenties or thirties with acute COVID-19. For the CDR3, the DNA is TGTGCCAGCAGTTTCTCAGGAAATTCACCCCTCCACTTT. Translating it yields CASSFSGNSPLHF.